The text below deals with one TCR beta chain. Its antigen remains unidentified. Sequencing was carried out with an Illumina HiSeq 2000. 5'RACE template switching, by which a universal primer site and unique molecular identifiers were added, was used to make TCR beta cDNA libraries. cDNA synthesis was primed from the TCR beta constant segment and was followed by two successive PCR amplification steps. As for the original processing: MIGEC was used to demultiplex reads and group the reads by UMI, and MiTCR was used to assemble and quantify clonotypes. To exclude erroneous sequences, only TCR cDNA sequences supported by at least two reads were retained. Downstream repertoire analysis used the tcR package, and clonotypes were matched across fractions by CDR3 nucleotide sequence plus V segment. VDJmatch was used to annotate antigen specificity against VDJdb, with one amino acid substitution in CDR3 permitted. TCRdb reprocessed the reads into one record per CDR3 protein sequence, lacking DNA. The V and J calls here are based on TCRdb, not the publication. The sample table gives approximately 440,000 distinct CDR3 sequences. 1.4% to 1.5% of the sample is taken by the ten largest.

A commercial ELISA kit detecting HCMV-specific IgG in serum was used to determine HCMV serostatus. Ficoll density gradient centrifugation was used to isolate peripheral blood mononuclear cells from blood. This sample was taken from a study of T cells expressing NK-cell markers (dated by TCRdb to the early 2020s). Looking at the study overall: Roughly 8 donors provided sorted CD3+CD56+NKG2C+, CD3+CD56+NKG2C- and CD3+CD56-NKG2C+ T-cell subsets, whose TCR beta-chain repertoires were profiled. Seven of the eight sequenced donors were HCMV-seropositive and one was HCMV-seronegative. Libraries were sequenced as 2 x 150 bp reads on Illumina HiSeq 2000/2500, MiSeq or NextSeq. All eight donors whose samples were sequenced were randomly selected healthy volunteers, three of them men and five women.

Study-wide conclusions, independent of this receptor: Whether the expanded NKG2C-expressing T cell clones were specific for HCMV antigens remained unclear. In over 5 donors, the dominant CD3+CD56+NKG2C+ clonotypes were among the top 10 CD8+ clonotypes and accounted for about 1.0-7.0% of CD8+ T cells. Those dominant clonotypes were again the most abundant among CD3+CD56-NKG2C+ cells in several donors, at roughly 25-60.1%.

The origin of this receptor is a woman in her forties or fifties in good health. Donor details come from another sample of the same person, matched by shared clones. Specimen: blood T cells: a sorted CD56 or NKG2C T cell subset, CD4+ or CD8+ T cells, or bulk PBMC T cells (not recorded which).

The CDR3 protein: CASSQGFGTADEQFF. The chain couples TRBV3-1 to TRBJ2-1; TCRdb indicates TRBD1, and absent DNA this call remains unverified. The cysteine opens and the phenylalanine closes a CDR3 of 15 amino acids. A DNA sequence was not provided. The germline V gene encodes CDR1 LGHDT and CDR2 YNNKEL (reference sequence).